This T cell receptor (beta chain) comes out of a study of Graves' ophthalmopathy and Graves' hyperthyroidism. This clonotype showed up many times. As the template, RNA transcripts were used to amplify TCR beta CDR3 regions. The library came from an HTBI-primed first-round RT-PCR and a second-round multiplex PCR. TCRdb fed the multiplex PCR reads into MiXCR, producing one record per CDR3 protein. The sample carries about 16,000 distinct CDR3 sequences, 45% to 55% recorded once. Sequencing used peripheral blood. The TCR originated in a woman between 40 and 55 years old with stable Graves' hyperthyroidism.

CDR3 sequence: CASSQEGGGPVTEAFF. As DNA, the CDR3 is TGTGCCAGCAGCCAAGAGGGAGGGGGGCCAGTCACTGAAGCTTTCTTT. The chain carries TRBV3-2 and TRBJ1-1. TRBV3-2 is annotated as a pseudogene. This CDR3 has 16 amino acids.